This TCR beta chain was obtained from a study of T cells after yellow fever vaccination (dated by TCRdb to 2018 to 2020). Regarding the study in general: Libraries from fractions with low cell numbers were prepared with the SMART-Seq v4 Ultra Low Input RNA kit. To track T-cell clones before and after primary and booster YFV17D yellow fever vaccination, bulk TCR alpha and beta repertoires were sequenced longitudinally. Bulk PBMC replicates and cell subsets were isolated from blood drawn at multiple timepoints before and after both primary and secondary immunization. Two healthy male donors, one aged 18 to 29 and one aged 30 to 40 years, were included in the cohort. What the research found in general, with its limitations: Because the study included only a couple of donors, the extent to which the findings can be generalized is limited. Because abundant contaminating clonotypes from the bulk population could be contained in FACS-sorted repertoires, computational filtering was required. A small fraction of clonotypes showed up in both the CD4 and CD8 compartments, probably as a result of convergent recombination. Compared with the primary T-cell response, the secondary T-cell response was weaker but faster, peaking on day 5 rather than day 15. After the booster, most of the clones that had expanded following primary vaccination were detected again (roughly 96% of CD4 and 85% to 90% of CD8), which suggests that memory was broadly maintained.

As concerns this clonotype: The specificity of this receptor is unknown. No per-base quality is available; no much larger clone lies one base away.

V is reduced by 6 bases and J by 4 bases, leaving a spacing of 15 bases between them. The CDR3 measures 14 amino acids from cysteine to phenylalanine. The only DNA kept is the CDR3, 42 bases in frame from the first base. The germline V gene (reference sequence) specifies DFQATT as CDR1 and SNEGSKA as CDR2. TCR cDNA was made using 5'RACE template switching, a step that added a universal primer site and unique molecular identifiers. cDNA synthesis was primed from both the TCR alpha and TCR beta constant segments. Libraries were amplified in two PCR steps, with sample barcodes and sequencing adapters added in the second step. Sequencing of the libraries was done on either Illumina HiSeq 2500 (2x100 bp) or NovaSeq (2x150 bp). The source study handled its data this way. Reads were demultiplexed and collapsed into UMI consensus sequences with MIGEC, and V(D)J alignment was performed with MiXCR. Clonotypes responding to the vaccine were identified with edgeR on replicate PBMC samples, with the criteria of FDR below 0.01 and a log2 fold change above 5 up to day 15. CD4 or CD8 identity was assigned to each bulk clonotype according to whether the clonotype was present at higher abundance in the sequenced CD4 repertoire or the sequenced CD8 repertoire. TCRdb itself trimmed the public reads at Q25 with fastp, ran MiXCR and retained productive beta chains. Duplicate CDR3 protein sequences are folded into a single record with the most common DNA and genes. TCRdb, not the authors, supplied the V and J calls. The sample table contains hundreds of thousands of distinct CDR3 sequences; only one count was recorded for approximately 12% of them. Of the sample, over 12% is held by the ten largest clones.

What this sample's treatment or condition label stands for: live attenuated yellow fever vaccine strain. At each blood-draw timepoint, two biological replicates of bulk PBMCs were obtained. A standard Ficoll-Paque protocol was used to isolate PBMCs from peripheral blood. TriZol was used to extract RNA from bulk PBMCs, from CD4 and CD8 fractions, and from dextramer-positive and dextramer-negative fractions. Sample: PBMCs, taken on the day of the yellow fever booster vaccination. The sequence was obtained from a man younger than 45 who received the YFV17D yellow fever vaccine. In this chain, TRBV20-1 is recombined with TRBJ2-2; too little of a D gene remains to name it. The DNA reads TGCAGTGCCCCCGACCAGGCCCCCACCGGGGAGCTGTTTTTT. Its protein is CSAPDQAPTGELFF.